One and the same sample provided the 26 T cell receptor beta chains below, sequenced in a study of OX40 agonist ivuxolimab in advanced cancers. The assay was immunoSEQ multiplex PCR, and TCRdb's table has in-frame clones only and misses some. Of 35,000 or so clones listed, under 85% are singletons. The source material was CD4+ or CD8+ T cells sorted from blood, sampled in a trial of the OX40 agonist ivuxolimab. The source of these receptors is an adult with an advanced solid tumor such as melanoma, head and neck, liver or kidney cancer.

The chain employs TRBV11-2 and TRBJ1-2; weak D call: TRBD1 (5 bases). The V end was cut by 5 bases, the J end by 4 bases, with 14 bases between. The CDR3 has 14 amino acids. Germline CDR1 SGHAT, CDR2 FQNNGV. Written as DNA, the CDR3 is TGTGCCAGCAGCCTGTCATTGGGGACCTATGGCTACACCTTC. As protein: CASSLSLGTYGYTF.

The V gene is TRBV7-6, the J gene TRBJ2-7; 7 bases line up with TRBD2. Trimming cost V 1 base and J 6 bases; bases outside gene matches: 3. The CDR3 covers 13 residues. Germline V CDR1 and CDR2: SGHVS, FNYEAQ. CDR3 sequence (DNA): TGTGCCAGCAGCTTAGGGGGGAGGGGCGAGCAGTACTTC. Its translation: CASSLGGRGEQYF.

The chain is built from TRBV28 and TRBJ1-3, with TRBD1 identical over 10 bases. The CDR3 spans 15 residues. The V gene's germline CDR1 is MDHEN and CDR2 SYDVKM. V lost 4 bases and J lost 8; bases outside the gene matches: 8. Written as DNA, the CDR3 is TGTGCCAGCAGTTATAGGGACAGGGGTTTTTACACCATATATTTT. Residues: CASSYRDRGFYTIYF.

The V gene is TRBV19, the J gene TRBJ2-1, with D maybe TRBD2 (6 bases). The CDR3 has 12 amino acids. Trimming removed 3 bases from V and 8 bases from J, with 8 bases in between. CDR1 is LNHDA and CDR2 is SQIVND in the germline V gene (reference sequence). CDR3 protein: CASSMGGDEQFF. Written as DNA, the CDR3 is TGTGCCAGTAGTATGGGGGGTGATGAGCAGTTCTTC. The whole variable domain, filled in from reference TRBV19 and TRBJ2-1, reads DGGITQSPKYLFRKEGQNVTLSCEQNLNHDAMYWYRQDPGQGLRLIYYSQIVNDFQKGDIAEGYSVSREKKESFPLTVTSAQKNPTAFYLCASSMGGDEQFFGPGTRLTVL.

The J gene is TRBJ2-7, the V gene TRBV7-9; TRBD1 or TRBD2 may be the D gene (6 bases each). The V end was cut by 3 bases, the J end by 3 bases, with 9 bases between. This CDR3 is built from 13 residues. Germline V gene lookup returns CDR1 SEHNR and CDR2 FQNEAQ (reference sequence). The CDR3 DNA reads TGTGCCAGCAGCTTGGAGGGGGGCTACGAGCAGTACTTC. Translated, it gives CASSLEGGYEQYF. The full variable domain, its missing parts supplied by reference TRBV7-9 and TRBJ2-7, is DTGVSQNPRHKITKRGQNVTFRCDPISEHNRLYWYRQTLGQGPEFLTYFQNEAQLEKSRLLSDRFSAERPKGSFSTLEIQRTEQGDSAMYLCASSLEGGYEQYFGPGTRLTVT.

The genes are TRBV5-4 and TRBJ1-1; D is uncertain. V lost 5 bases and J lost 5, with 13 bases in between. This CDR3 is 13 amino acids long. CDR1 is SGHNT, CDR2 YYREEE, per germline (reference sequence). The CDR3 spells CASRLRESTEAFF. The CDR3 bases are TGTGCCAGCAGGCTACGGGAATCTACTGAAGCTTTCTTT.

V is TRBV9 and J is TRBJ2-7, with TRBD2 identical over 8 bases. CDR3 length equals 15 residues. Germline V CDR1 and CDR2: SGDLS, YYNGEE. Unmatched junction bases numbered 2, after V lost 0 bases and J lost 0 bases. In DNA, the CDR3 is TGTGCCAGCAGCGTAGGAGCGGGGGACTCCTACGAGCAGTACTTC. Its translation: CASSVGAGDSYEQYF.

This chain connects TRBV27 to TRBJ1-2; no firm D call. V gave up 2 bases and J gave up 2 bases, with 9 bases separating them. Germline V CDR1 and CDR2: MNHEY, SMNVEV (reference sequence). The CDR3 totals 14 residues. CDR3 residues: CASSLMGSNYGYTF. The CDR3 nucleotides read TGTGCCAGCAGTTTAATGGGGAGCAACTATGGCTACACCTTC.

The gene calls are TRBV19 and TRBJ2-7; 11 nucleotides line up with TRBD2. Germline V gene sequence: CDR1 LNHDA, CDR2 SQIVND (reference sequence). This CDR3 is 14 amino acids long. J lost 7 bases, V lost 7 bases, and 9 bases had no gene match. The chain's CDR3 is CASTVAGGPGEQYF. CDR3 sequence (DNA): TGTGCCAGTACGGTAGCGGGGGGGCCGGGGGAGCAGTACTTC.

The chain employs TRBV29-1 and TRBJ2-7, with D maybe TRBD2 (6 bases). Germline V CDR1 and CDR2: SQVTM, ANQGSEA. The CDR3 is 14 amino acids. The V and J ends lost 1 base and 5 bases respectively, with 15 bases between them. CDR3 DNA: TGCAGCGTTGAAGCGGGAGCAGGGCCCCACGAGCAGTACTTC. Translated: CSVEAGAGPHEQYF.

V usage is TRBV13 and J usage is TRBJ2-3; D is uncertain. The CDR3 has 15 residues. Germline CDR1 and CDR2: PRHDT and FYEKMQ (reference sequence). V was trimmed by 0 bases and J by 2 bases, leaving 9 bases between them. The CDR3 DNA reads TGTGCCAGCAGCTTAGGTGCTTCTAACACAGATACGCAGTATTTT. Its translation is CASSLGASNTDTQYF.

CDR3 sequence reads: CASTHLGGRSYTF. CDR3 coding DNA: TGTGCCAGCACCCACCTGGGGGGACGGAGCTACACCTTC. V is TRBV6-1 and J is TRBJ1-2; a possible D gene is TRBD1 (5 bases). The CDR3 runs 13 residues. Trimming took off 7 bases at V and 9 bases at J, with 18 bases between the two ends. The germline CDR1 and CDR2 sequences are MNHNS and SASEGT.

The chain has TRBV28 and TRBJ1-2; D may be TRBD1 (6 bases). Trimming took 5 bases from V and 3 from J, leaving 13 bases between them. This CDR3 has 14 amino acids. Looked up from germline, CDR1 is MDHEN and CDR2 is SYDVKM. In DNA, the CDR3 is TGTGCCAGCAGTCCAGGACAGTTCGACTATGGCTACACCTTC. As protein: CASSPGQFDYGYTF.

V usage is TRBV25-1 and J usage is TRBJ1-3; perhaps TRBD1 as D (5 bases). CDR1 and CDR2 (germline): MGHDK, SYGVNS. CDR3 size: 13 residues. Deletions cut 8 bases from V and 2 bases from J, with 10 bases between. In DNA form, the CDR3 reads TGTGCCAGCGGAGGGGTCCCTGGAAACACCATATATTTT. This sequence encodes CASGGVPGNTIYF.

The gene calls are TRBV7-9 and TRBJ1-1; unclear D gene. The CDR3 extends over 11 amino acids. CDR1 is SEHNR and CDR2 is FQNEAQ in the germline V gene (reference sequence). Trimming stripped 7 bases from V and 3 bases from J, with 6 bases between. In nucleotides, the CDR3 is TGTGCCAGCAAAAGGGACACTGAAGCTTTCTTT. It codes for CASKRDTEAFF.

CDR3 sequence reads: CASSLLAVSSTDTQYF. The CDR3 DNA reads TGTGCCAGCAGCCTTTTAGCGGTTTCTAGCACAGATACGCAGTATTTT. The chain joins TRBV28 to TRBJ2-3; TRBD2 is a possible D gene (6 bases). Germline assignment: CDR1 MDHEN and CDR2 SYDVKM. The CDR3 extends over 16 amino acids. The ends were cut back, 6 bases at V and 0 bases at J, with 16 bases in the middle.

J is TRBJ2-2 and V is TRBV19; TRBD1 matches at 7 bases. CDR1 and CDR2 from the germline V gene are LNHDA and SQIVND (reference sequence). The CDR3 sequence is 13 residues long. Trimming at V came to 6 bases and at J to 5 bases, leaving 3 bases not matched to a gene. The CDR3 loop is CASSMTGTGELFF. The DNA for the CDR3 is TGTGCCAGTAGCATGACAGGGACCGGGGAGCTGTTTTTT.

The chain uses TRBV2 and TRBJ2-1; the D gene is possibly TRBD1 (6 bases). V was trimmed by 6 bases and J by 13 bases, leaving 16 bases between them. Germline lookup yields CDR1 SNHLY and CDR2 FYNNEI. This CDR3 comprises 12 residues. CDR3 protein: CASRSGVQPQFF. The CDR3 DNA sequence: TGTGCCAGCAGGTCAGGGGTGCAGCCACAGTTCTTC.

V gene TRBV28 combines with J gene TRBJ2-2; D gene ambiguous. Germline CDR1 and CDR2: MDHEN and SYDVKM. This CDR3 is built from 16 residues. V was pared by 5 bases and J by 2 bases, with 15 bases between. CDR3 residues: CASSVDSGTNTGELFF. CDR3 nucleotides: TGTGCCAGCAGTGTGGATAGTGGCACCAACACCGGGGAGCTGTTTTTT.

The table lists this clone with a count of one. The chain recombines TRBV18 with TRBJ2-1, with no clear D. The V end was cut by 2 bases, the J end by 3 bases, with 8 bases between. The CDR3 length is 14 residues. Germline-derived CDR1 and CDR2 are KGHSH and LQKENI. As DNA, the CDR3 is TGTGCCAGCTCACCAAGGCGGAACTACAATGAGCAGTTCTTC. Translated, it gives CASSPRRNYNEQFF.

This clone was observed once. The rearrangement links TRBV7-9 to TRBJ1-2; TRBD1 agrees at 9 bases. Per germline, CDR1 SEHNR and CDR2 FQNEAQ (reference sequence). V shed 3 bases and J 7 bases; nucleotides not matched to a gene: 3. The CDR3 length is 13 residues. The CDR3 sequence: CASSLGQGFGYTF. The CDR3, as DNA: TGTGCCAGCAGCTTGGGACAGGGTTTTGGCTACACCTTC.

The rearrangement uses TRBV5-1 and TRBJ1-2; D remains ambiguous. Germline loops: CDR1 SGHRS, CDR2 YFSETQ. CDR3 size: 12 residues. The ends were cut back, 0 bases at V and 4 bases at J, with 4 bases in the middle. The DNA of the CDR3 is TGCGCCAGCAGCTTGGACGGCTATGGCTACACCTTC. Translation gives CASSLDGYGYTF.

The chain couples TRBV7-9 to TRBJ2-7, with D hard to call. From germline, CDR1 is SEHNR and CDR2 FQNEAQ (reference sequence). The CDR3 spans 12 residues. Trimming stripped 5 bases from V and 2 bases from J, with 7 bases between. DNA for the CDR3: TGTGCCAGCAGCGTAGGGCCCTACGAGCAGTACTTC. As protein: CASSVGPYEQYF.

The V call is TRBV19, the J call TRBJ2-2, with no clear D. The CDR3 totals 17 residues. V was shortened by 1 base and J by 1 base, with 13 bases between the two germline ends. Germline V CDR1 and CDR2: LNHDA, SQIVND (reference sequence). CDR3 nucleotide sequence: TGTGCCAGTAGTATAGTAGGCCCTCCCAGGAACACCGGGGAGCTGTTTTTT. Encoded protein: CASSIVGPPRNTGELFF.

CDR3 bases: TGCGCCAGCAGCCCTGTAAGGGGCGGGGAGCAGTACTTC. Amino acid sequence: CASSPVRGGEQYF. The chain carries TRBV4-3 and TRBJ2-7, with D perhaps being TRBD1 or TRBD2 (5 bases each). The CDR3 consists of 13 residues. V was trimmed by 4 bases and J by 7 bases, leaving 14 bases between them. CDR1 is LGHNA, CDR2 YSLEER, per germline.

The CDR3 DNA is TGTGCCAGCAGTTTTAGACAGGGTATTTACGAGCAGTACTTC. The encoded protein is CASSFRQGIYEQYF. The chain uses TRBV27 and TRBJ2-7, with 7 bases matching TRBD1. Trimming removed 3 bases from V and 4 bases from J; junction bases left unmatched: 6. The germline gives CDR1 MNHEY, CDR2 SMNVEV (reference sequence). This CDR3 has 14 residues.